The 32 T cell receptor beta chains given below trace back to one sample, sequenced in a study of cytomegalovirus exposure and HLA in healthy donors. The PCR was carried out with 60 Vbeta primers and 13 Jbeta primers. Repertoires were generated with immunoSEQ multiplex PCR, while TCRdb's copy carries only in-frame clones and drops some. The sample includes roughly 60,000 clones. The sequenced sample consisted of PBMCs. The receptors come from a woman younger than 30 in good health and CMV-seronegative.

In nucleotides, the CDR3 is TGTGCCACCAGTTGGGCGAACTACGAGCAGTACTTC. Translated, it gives CATSWANYEQYF. The chain recombines TRBV15 with TRBJ2-7, with D unclear. CDR1 is LNHNV, CDR2 YYDKDF, per germline (reference sequence). The CDR3 loop spans 12 amino acids. The germline V and J ends were trimmed by 6 bases and 3 bases, with 9 bases remaining between them.

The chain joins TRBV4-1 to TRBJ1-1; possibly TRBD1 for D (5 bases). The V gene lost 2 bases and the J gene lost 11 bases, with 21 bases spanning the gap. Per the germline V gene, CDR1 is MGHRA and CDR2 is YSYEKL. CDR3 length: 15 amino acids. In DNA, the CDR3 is TGCGCCAGCAGCCAAATCGTGACAAGGGGTTATAGGGCTTTCTTT. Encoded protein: CASSQIVTRGYRAFF.

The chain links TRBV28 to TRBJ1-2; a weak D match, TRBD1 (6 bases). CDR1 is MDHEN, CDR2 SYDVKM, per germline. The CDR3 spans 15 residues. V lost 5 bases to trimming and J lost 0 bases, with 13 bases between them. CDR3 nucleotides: TGTGCCAGCAGTACAGGGTTCCTTTCTAACTATGGCTACACCTTC. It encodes CASSTGFLSNYGYTF.

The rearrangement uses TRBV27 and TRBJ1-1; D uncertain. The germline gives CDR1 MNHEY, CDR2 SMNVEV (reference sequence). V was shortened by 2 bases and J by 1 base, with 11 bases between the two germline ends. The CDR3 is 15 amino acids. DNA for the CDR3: TGTGCCAGCAGTTTAATCGGGGTTGGGAACACTGAAGCTTTCTTT. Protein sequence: CASSLIGVGNTEAFF.

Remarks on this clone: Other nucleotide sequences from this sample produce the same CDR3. The CDR3 protein is CASRQGLSNQPQHF. For the CDR3, the DNA is TGTGCCAGTCGACAGGGGCTTAGCAATCAGCCCCAGCATTTT. The J gene is TRBJ1-5, the V gene TRBV2, with TRBD1 identical over 8 bases. Germline CDR1 and CDR2: SNHLY and FYNNEI. V was pared by 9 bases and J by 0 bases, with 4 bases of the junction left unmatched. CDR3 length: 14 amino acids.

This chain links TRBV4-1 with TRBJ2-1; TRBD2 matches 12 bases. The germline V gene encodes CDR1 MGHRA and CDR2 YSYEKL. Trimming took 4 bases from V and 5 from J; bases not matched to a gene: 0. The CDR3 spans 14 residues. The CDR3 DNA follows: TGCGCCAGCAGCCCTAGCGGGGGGGACAATGAGCAGTTCTTC. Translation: CASSPSGGDNEQFF.

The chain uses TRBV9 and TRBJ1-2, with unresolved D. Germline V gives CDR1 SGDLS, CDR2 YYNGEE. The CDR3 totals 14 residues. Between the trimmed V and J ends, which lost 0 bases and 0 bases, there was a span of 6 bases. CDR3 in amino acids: CASSVGGTNYGYTF. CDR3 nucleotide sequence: TGTGCCAGCAGCGTAGGAGGGACTAACTATGGCTACACCTTC.

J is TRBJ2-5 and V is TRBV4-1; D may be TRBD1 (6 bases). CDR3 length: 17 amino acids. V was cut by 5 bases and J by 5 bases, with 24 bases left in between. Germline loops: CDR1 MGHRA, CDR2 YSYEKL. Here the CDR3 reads CASSVRASGSRGETQYF. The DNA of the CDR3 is TGCGCCAGCAGCGTCAGAGCTTCCGGGTCGAGGGGGGAGACCCAGTACTTC.

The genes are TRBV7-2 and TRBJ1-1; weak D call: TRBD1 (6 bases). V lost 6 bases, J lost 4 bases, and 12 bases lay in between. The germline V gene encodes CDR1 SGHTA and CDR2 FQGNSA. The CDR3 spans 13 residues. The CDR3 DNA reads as TGTGCCAGCAGTCGCCAACAGGGCACTGAAGCTTTCTTT. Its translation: CASSRQQGTEAFF.

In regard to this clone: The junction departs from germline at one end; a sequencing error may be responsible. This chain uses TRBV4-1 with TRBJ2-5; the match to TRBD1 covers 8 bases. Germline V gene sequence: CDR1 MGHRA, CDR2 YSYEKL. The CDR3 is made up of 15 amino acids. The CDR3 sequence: CASSQGRQGLENQYF. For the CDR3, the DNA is TGCGCCAGCAGCCAAGGCCGACAGGGGTTAGAGAACCAGTACTTC.

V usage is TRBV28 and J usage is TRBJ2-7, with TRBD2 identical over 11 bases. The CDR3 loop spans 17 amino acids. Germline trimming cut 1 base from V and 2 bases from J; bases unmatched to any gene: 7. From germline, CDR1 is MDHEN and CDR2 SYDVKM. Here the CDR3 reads CASSLYGGLAGPYEQYF. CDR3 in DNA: TGTGCCAGCAGTTTATACGGAGGACTAGCGGGCCCCTACGAGCAGTACTTC.

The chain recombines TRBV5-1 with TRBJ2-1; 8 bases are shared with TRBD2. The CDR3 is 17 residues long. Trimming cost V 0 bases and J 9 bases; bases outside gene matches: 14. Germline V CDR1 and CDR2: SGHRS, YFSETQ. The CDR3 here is CASSLVQSGGPTGEQFF. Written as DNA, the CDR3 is TGCGCCAGCAGCTTGGTGCAATCGGGGGGGCCGACGGGTGAGCAGTTCTTC.

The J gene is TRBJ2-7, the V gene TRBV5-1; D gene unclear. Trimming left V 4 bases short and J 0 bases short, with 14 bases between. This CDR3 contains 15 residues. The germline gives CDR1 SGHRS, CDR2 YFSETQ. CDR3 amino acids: CASSPLSPSSYEQYF. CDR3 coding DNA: TGCGCCAGCAGCCCATTGTCGCCTAGCTCCTACGAGCAGTACTTC.

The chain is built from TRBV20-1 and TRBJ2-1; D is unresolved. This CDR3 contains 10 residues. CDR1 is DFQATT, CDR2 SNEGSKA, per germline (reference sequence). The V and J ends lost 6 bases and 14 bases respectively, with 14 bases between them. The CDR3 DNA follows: TGCAGTGCGCTAAGGTCCCGGGAGTTCTTC. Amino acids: CSALRSREFF.

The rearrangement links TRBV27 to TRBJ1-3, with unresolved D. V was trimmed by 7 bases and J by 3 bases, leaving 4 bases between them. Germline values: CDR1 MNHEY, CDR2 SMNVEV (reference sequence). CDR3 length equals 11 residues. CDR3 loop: CASTYGNTIYF. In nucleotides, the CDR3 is TGTGCCAGCACTTATGGAAACACCATATATTTT.

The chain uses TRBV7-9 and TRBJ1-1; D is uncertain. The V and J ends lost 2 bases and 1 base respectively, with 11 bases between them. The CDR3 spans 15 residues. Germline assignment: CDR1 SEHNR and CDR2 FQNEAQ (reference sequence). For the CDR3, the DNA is TGTGCCAGCAGCTTAAGGAGCACAACGAACACTGAAGCTTTCTTT. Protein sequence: CASSLRSTTNTEAFF.

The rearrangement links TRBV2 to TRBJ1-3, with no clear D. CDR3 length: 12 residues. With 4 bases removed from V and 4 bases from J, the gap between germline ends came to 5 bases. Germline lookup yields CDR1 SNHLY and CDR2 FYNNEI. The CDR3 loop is CASSVSGNTIYF. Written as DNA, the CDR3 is TGTGCCAGCAGTGTTTCGGGAAACACCATATATTTT.

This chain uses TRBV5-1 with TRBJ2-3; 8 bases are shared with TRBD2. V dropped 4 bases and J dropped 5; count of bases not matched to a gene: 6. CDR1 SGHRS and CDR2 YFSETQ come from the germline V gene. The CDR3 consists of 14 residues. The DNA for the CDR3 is TGCGCCAGCAGCATGGGACTAGACCAAGATACGCAGTATTTT. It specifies CASSMGLDQDTQYF.

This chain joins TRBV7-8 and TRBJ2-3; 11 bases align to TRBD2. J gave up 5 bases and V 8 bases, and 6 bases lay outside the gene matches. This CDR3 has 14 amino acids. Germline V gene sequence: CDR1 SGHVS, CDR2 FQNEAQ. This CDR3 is CASARLAGKDTQYF. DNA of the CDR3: TGTGCCAGCGCTCGACTAGCGGGGAAAGATACGCAGTATTTT.

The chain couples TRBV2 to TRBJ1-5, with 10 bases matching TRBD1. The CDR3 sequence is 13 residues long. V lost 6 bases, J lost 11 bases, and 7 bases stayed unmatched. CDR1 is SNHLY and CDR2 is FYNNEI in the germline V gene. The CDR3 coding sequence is TGTGCCAGCAGGGGGACAGGGGTTATAACCCAGCATTTT. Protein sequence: CASRGTGVITQHF.

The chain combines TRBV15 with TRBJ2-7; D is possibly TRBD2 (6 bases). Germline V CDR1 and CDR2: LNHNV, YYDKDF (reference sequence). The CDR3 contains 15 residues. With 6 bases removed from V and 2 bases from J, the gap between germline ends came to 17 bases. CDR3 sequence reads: CATSRSAGRTYEQYF. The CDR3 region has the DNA TGTGCCACCAGTCGTTCGGCGGGGAGAACCTACGAGCAGTACTTC. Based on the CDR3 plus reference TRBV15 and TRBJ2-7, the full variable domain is DAMVIQNPRYQVTQFGKPVTLSCSQTLNHNVMYWYQQKSSQAPKLLFHYYDKDFNNEADTPDNFQSRRPNTSFCFLDIRSPGLGDTAMYLCATSRSAGRTYEQYFGPGTRLTVT.

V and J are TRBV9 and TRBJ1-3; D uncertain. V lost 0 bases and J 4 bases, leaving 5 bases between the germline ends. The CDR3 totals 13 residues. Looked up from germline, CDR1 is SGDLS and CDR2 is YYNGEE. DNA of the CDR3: TGTGCCAGCAGCGTAGTTGTAGGAAACACCATATATTTT. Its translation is CASSVVVGNTIYF.

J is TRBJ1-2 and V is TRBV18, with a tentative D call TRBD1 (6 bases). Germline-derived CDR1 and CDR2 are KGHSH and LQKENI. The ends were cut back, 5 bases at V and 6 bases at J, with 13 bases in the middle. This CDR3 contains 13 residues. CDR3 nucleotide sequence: TGTGCCAGCTCATCGACAGGATGGGATGGCTACACCTTC. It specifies CASSSTGWDGYTF.

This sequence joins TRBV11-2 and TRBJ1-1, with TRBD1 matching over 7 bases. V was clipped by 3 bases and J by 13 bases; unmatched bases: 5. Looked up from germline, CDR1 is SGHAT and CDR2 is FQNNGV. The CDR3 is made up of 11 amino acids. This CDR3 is CASSLKGAIFF. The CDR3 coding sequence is TGTGCCAGCAGCTTGAAGGGGGCTATTTTCTTT.

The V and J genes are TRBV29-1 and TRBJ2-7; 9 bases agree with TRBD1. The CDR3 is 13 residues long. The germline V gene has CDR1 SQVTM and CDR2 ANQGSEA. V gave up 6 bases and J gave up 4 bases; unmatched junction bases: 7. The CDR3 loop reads CSVGRDRDYEQYF. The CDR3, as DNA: TGCAGCGTGGGCCGGGACAGGGATTACGAGCAGTACTTC.

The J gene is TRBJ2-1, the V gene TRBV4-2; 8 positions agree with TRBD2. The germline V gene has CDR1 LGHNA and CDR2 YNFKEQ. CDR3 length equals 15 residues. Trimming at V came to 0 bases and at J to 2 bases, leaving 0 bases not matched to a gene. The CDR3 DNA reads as TGTGCCAGCAGCCAAGACGGGGGGGCCTACAATGAGCAGTTCTTC. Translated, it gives CASSQDGGAYNEQFF.

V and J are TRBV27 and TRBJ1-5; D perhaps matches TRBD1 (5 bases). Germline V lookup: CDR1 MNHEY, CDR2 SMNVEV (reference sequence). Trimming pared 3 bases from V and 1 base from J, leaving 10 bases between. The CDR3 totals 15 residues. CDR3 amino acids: CASSFVGGSNQPQHF. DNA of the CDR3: TGTGCCAGCAGTTTCGTCGGGGGGAGCAATCAGCCCCAGCATTTT.

CDR3 nucleotides: TGTGCCAGCAGTGACAGCTTTGGCGGTCAGCCCCAGCATTTT. Translation: CASSDSFGGQPQHF. J is TRBJ1-5 and V is TRBV6-1; the D is unclear. CDR3 length equals 14 residues. Trimming took 3 bases from V and 6 from J, leaving 12 bases between them. Per the germline V gene, CDR1 is MNHNS and CDR2 is SASEGT.

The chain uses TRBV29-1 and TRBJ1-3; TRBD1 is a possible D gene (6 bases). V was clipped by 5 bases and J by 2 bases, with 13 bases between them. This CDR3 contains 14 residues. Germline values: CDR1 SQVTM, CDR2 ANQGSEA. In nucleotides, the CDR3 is TGCAGCGTTTTAGTAGGGGGAGCTGGAAACACCATATATTTT. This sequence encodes CSVLVGGAGNTIYF.

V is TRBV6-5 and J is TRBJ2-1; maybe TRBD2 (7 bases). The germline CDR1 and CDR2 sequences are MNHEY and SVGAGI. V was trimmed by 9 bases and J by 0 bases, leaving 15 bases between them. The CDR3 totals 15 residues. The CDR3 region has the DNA TGTGCCAGGGGGGGGGCCAACCCCTCCTACAATGAGCAGTTCTTC. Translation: CARGGANPSYNEQFF.

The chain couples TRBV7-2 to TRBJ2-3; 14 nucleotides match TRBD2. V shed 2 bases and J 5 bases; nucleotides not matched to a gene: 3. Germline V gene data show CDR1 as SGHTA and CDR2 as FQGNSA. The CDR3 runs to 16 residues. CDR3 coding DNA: TGTGCCAGCAGCTTACAGACTAGCGGGGGGGGAGATACGCAGTATTTT. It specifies CASSLQTSGGGDTQYF.

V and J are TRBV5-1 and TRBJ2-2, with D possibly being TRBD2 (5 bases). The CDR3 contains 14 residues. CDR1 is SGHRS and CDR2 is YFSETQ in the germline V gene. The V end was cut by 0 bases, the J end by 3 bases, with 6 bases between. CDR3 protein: CASSLDGDTGELFF. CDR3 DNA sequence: TGCGCCAGCAGCTTGGACGGGGACACCGGGGAGCTGTTTTTT.